This T cell receptor beta chain was captured by sequencing in a study of blood T cell repertoires in COVID-19. Study information: Italy, Spain and the United States were the sources of the convalescent and acute COVID-19 samples. PBMCs, B-cell-depleted T cells, or T cells were the source of the cDNA or gDNA that made up the material.

Authors' data handling: From reference gene primer amplification, estimates of nucleated cell counts were derived. Sequenced by immunoSEQ multiplex PCR; TCRdb stores in-frame clones only, minus some. The DNA gave D and trimming, while V, J and clone size come from that table. The profile shows approximately 63,000 clones, roughly 89% of them singletons. Germline lookup yields CDR1 SEHNR and CDR2 FQNEAQ (reference sequence). This CDR3 has 12 residues. The germline V and J ends were trimmed by 1 base and 15 bases, with 13 bases remaining between them. V gene TRBV7-9 combines with J gene TRBJ2-1, with TRBD2 as a possible D gene (6 bases). Material: peripheral blood. This clonotype was sampled from a woman of 80 years or more with acute or convalescent COVID-19. The CDR3 region has the DNA TGTGCCAGCAGCTTAGAGGGCGGGACGTCGTTCTTC. Translation gives CASSLEGGTSFF.